The source of this T cell receptor (beta chain) is a study of T cell repertoires in cytomegalovirus infection (dated by TCRdb to between 2018 and 2021). A note on the overall study: Recently identified HLA-C-restricted CMV epitopes, whose presentation resists viral immunomodulation, were targeted by peptide stimulations together with well-studied HLA-B-restricted epitopes. Donor HLA type was relevant to the analysis, as public TCR beta signatures indicated carriage of CMV infection together with the matching HLA type.

From a lookup of the germline V gene (reference sequence), CDR1 and CDR2 are LNHDA and SQIVND. V sheds 5 bases and J sheds 0 bases, leaving 8 bases between their ends. The CDR3 sequence holds 13 residues, the cysteine and valine included. Of the read, only the CDR3 DNA is kept; its 39 bases are in frame from base 1. Instrument used: Illumina HiSeq 1500. Starting from the raw public reads, TCRdb applied fastp trimming at Q25, assembled clones with MiXCR and retained in-frame beta chains. Rows are combined by CDR3 protein, so each entry shows the most common genes and DNA. Counted in this sample were just under 500,000 distinct CDR3 sequences; 30% to 35% of them appeared once. The ten largest clones capture about a sixth of the sample. What the work shows at the level of the full study, not this receptor alone: Cumulative frequency of public TCR beta family members discriminated carriers of CMV infection plus the relevant HLA type in this cohort and an independent 352-donor cohort. In the ex vivo response, HLA-C-restricted CMV-specific TCR beta clonotypes were dominant, and in two of eight donors the single most frequent clonotype came from this HLA-C-restricted group.

This clonotype was counted between two and nine times. Its recognized antigen is unknown. Base-call qualities are not available, and no considerably larger clone is one nucleotide away. Explained via the paper, the treatment or condition label denotes: in vitro stimulation with specific CMV peptide epitopes to enrich CMV-specific T cells. Recombination joined TRBV19 with TRBJ2-7; D gene: possibly TRBD2, on 5 matching bases. This TCR was sampled from a human donor in good health (CMV status not recorded). Some clones in this sample may be carry-over from other donors' samples. The sample in question was cultured PBMCs, obtained from culture after CMV antigen stimulation. Here is the DNA: TGTGCCAGTAGTCCCCGGGGCTCCTACGAGCAGTACGTC. Its protein product is CASSPRGSYEQYV.